One sample yielded the 21 T cell receptor beta chains listed below, sequenced in a study of regulatory T cells in long-lasting Graves disease. Relying on iRepertoire HTBI primers and Arm-PCR of CDR3 regions, the team built TCR beta libraries. TCRdb itself ran the multiplex PCR reads through MiXCR, one entry per CDR3 protein. The table shows under 300,000 distinct CDR3 sequences, with around 20% occurring only once. As to time point: newly diagnosed GD, antithyroid drugs for less than 3 months. RNA extracted from PBMCs served as the sequencing template. Here the sequenced sample was peripheral blood mononuclear cells (PBMCs), taken at new diagnosis, from a patient treated with antithyroid drugs. These receptors came from a female donor with Graves disease.

A word on this clonotype: This may stem from a read error, because a much larger clone lies one nucleotide away. This chain links TRBV5-8 with TRBJ1-5; the D is unclear. Per the germline V gene, CDR1 is SGHTS and CDR2 is YDEGEE. This CDR3 has 14 amino acids. The CDR3 protein is CASSLFGAGQPQHF. The CDR3 nucleotides are TGCGCCAGCAGCTTGTTTGGCGCTGGTCAGCCCCAGCATTTT.

The chain joins TRBV2 to TRBJ1-1; D perhaps matches TRBD1 (5 bases). CDR3 length: 14 residues. In germline, CDR1 is SNHLY, CDR2 FYNNEI. Trimming took off 9 bases at V and 0 bases at J, with 14 bases between the two ends. This chain's CDR3 is CARIPDRLNTEAFF. CDR3 in DNA: TGTGCCAGGATACCAGACAGACTGAACACTGAAGCTTTCTTT.

This clonotype was seen ten or more times. This sequence joins TRBV24-1 and TRBJ2-7; the D gene is possibly TRBD1 (6 bases). Trimming took off 4 bases at V and 5 bases at J, with 23 bases between the two ends. From germline, CDR1 is KGHDR and CDR2 SFDVKD. CDR3 length: 17 amino acids. The CDR3 region has the DNA TGTGCCACCAGTGAAAGCAAATCCTACAGGGATCCTGACGAGCAGTACTTC. Its translation: CATSESKSYRDPDEQYF.

The chain's CDR3 is CASSSDGEHYEQYF. DNA for the CDR3: TGCGCCAGCAGCTCGGATGGGGAGCACTACGAGCAGTACTTC. The chain couples TRBV5-1 to TRBJ2-7, with a possible D match to TRBD2 (5 bases). The germline gives CDR1 SGHRS, CDR2 YFSETQ. CDR3 length: 14 amino acids. Trimming left V 3 bases short and J 3 bases short, with 13 bases between.

J is TRBJ2-7 and V is TRBV7-9; unclear D gene. The CDR3 is made up of 12 amino acids. Germline V CDR1 and CDR2: SEHNR, FQNEAQ (reference sequence). The V and J ends lost 5 bases and 6 bases respectively, with 11 bases between them. The chain's CDR3 is CASSQSGGEQYF. The DNA of the CDR3 is TGTGCCAGCAGCCAGTCGGGTGGCGAGCAGTACTTC.

V is TRBV4-2 and J is TRBJ2-1, with TRBD2 as a possible D gene (6 bases). The germline CDR1 and CDR2 sequences are LGHNA and YNFKEQ. The CDR3 contains 12 residues. V was cut by 3 bases and J by 9 bases, with 9 bases left in between. CDR3 nucleotides: TGTGCCAGCAGCCAGGGACTCGGTGAGCAGTTCTTC. It yields the protein CASSQGLGEQFF.

Note on this clonotype: As the CDR3 is not closed by the conserved phenylalanine or tryptophan, this likely results from a read error. CDR3 sequence (DNA): TGTGCCAGCAGCCCCCAGGGCTACGAGCAGTACTCC. Protein product: CASSPQGYEQYS. The chain carries TRBV6-1 and TRBJ2-7, with TRBD1 as a possible D gene (5 bases). The V gene lost 6 bases and the J gene lost 3 bases, with 9 bases spanning the gap. CDR3 size: 12 residues. Germline assignment: CDR1 MNHNS and CDR2 SASEGT.

This clonotype was seen ten or more times. The chain uses TRBV5-6 and TRBJ2-7; no clear D gene. V was cut by 4 bases and J by 3 bases, with 11 bases left in between. Germline assignment: CDR1 SGHDT and CDR2 YYEEEE. The CDR3 length is 13 residues. CDR3 region: CASSNDLHYEQYF. The CDR3 DNA reads as TGTGCCAGCAGCAACGACCTCCACTACGAGCAGTACTTC.

In its sample, this clonotype was seen many times. The genes are TRBV20-1 and TRBJ2-3; 8 nucleotides match TRBD2. The CDR3 is 16 amino acids. Germline CDR1 reads DFQATT; CDR2 reads SNEGSKA (reference sequence). Unmatched junction bases numbered 9, after V lost 4 bases and J lost 0 bases. CDR3 sequence reads: CSAKLAERLSTDTQYF. The CDR3 nucleotides read TGCAGTGCTAAACTAGCGGAGAGACTTAGCACAGATACGCAGTATTTT.

This clonotype has more than one count but fewer than ten. The genes are TRBV6-5 and TRBJ2-7; TRBD1 agrees at 8 bases. In germline, CDR1 is MNHEY, CDR2 SVGAGI. The CDR3 extends over 14 amino acids. After removal of 4 bases from V and 3 bases from J, the junction contained 5 bases not matched to a gene. CDR3 region: CASSSTGGYYEQYF. The CDR3 DNA sequence: TGTGCCAGCAGTTCCACAGGGGGGTACTACGAGCAGTACTTC.

The V call is TRBV7-9, the J call TRBJ2-4; D is uncertain. The CDR3 consists of 13 residues. Trimming took 8 bases from V and 0 from J, leaving 8 bases between them. Germline values: CDR1 SEHNR, CDR2 FQNEAQ (reference sequence). The CDR3 is CASATLAKNIQYF. The CDR3 bases are TGTGCCAGCGCAACTTTAGCCAAAAACATTCAGTACTTC.

The DNA of the CDR3 is TGCAGTGCTAGAGATAGACTAGCGGGGGGGCCCGCAGATACGCAGTATTTT. Amino acids: CSARDRLAGGPADTQYF. The J gene is TRBJ2-3, the V gene TRBV20-1, with 14 bases lining up with TRBD2. V lost 0 bases, J lost 4 bases, and 6 bases stayed unmatched. From germline, CDR1 is DFQATT and CDR2 SNEGSKA (reference sequence). The CDR3 covers 17 residues.

This clonotype was observed many times. This chain links TRBV3-1 with TRBJ2-5, with 8 bases fitting TRBD1. The CDR3 extends over 15 amino acids. The germline gives CDR1 LGHDT, CDR2 YNNKEL (reference sequence). After removal of 1 base from V and 4 bases from J, the junction contained 5 bases not matched to a gene. The CDR3 protein is CASSQARTGGETQYF. The CDR3 bases are TGTGCCAGCAGCCAAGCCCGTACAGGGGGAGAGACCCAGTACTTC.

There are many counts of this clonotype. V gene TRBV7-9 combines with J gene TRBJ1-5; no clear D gene. V lost 4 bases and J 9 bases, leaving 13 bases between the germline ends. Germline V gene lookup returns CDR1 SEHNR and CDR2 FQNEAQ (reference sequence). The CDR3 consists of 13 residues. CDR3 amino acids: CASSSQGMGPQHF. In nucleotides, the CDR3 is TGTGCCAGCAGCTCCCAAGGGATGGGGCCCCAGCATTTT.

This clonotype occurred many times. V usage is TRBV3-1 and J usage is TRBJ2-3, with TRBD2 identical over 11 bases. CDR1 LGHDT and CDR2 YNNKEL come from the germline V gene (reference sequence). V shed 4 bases and J 1 base; nucleotides not matched to a gene: 10. CDR3 length: 18 residues. The CDR3: CASSRTLGLAEGTDTQYF. Here the CDR3 DNA reads TGTGCCAGCAGCCGAACCTTGGGACTAGCGGAGGGCACAGATACGCAGTATTTT.

The chain carries TRBV20-1 and TRBJ2-3, with 13 bases lining up with TRBD2. This CDR3 contains 15 residues. Germline V gene lookup returns CDR1 DFQATT and CDR2 SNEGSKA (reference sequence). V lost 6 bases and J lost 3; bases outside the gene matches: 6. CDR3 region: CSAVLAGGRTDTQYF. CDR3 DNA sequence: TGCAGTGCAGTACTAGCGGGGGGGCGTACAGATACGCAGTATTTT.

This clonotype was found many times. The CDR3 protein is CASSLDSTYNEQFF. CDR3 sequence (DNA): TGCGCCAGCAGTCTGGACTCCACCTACAATGAGCAGTTCTTC. The genes are TRBV5-1 and TRBJ2-1; a possible D gene is TRBD2 (5 bases). The CDR3 loop spans 14 amino acids. V lost 5 bases and J lost 2, with 11 bases in between. CDR1 and CDR2 (germline): SGHRS, YFSETQ.

This clonotype was seen a few times. The chain combines TRBV18 with TRBJ2-2, with D possibly being TRBD1 or TRBD2 (5 bases each). Germline lookup yields CDR1 KGHSH and CDR2 LQKENI. V was pared by 3 bases and J by 6 bases, with 8 bases between. CDR3 length equals 13 residues. The CDR3 loop reads CASSPGPPGELFF. CDR3 nucleotide sequence: TGTGCCAGCTCACCGGGACCCCCCGGGGAGCTGTTTTTT.

This clonotype was counted many times. This rearrangement joins TRBV20-1 to TRBJ2-3, with 9 bases fitting TRBD1. CDR3 length: 13 residues. The germline V gene has CDR1 DFQATT and CDR2 SNEGSKA (reference sequence). J gave up 5 bases and V 4 bases, and 4 bases lay outside the gene matches. In nucleotides, the CDR3 is TGCAGTGCTACGGGACAGGGAATAGATACGCAGTATTTT. Its translation: CSATGQGIDTQYF.

V usage is TRBV7-9 and J usage is TRBJ2-3, with 15 nucleotides matching TRBD2. CDR1 is SEHNR, CDR2 FQNEAQ, per germline (reference sequence). The CDR3 has 19 residues. Trimming at V came to 4 bases and at J to 8 bases, leaving 16 bases not matched to a gene. CDR3 in amino acids: CASSSEWDGLAGGQGTQYF. The CDR3 DNA reads as TGTGCCAGCAGCTCAGAGTGGGACGGACTAGCGGGAGGGCAAGGTACGCAGTATTTT.

This clonotype was counted ten times or more. The chain has TRBV29-1 and TRBJ1-3, with TRBD1 identical over 7 bases. The CDR3 loop spans 14 amino acids. Unmatched junction bases numbered 2, after V lost 3 bases and J lost 0 bases. Germline CDR1 SQVTM, CDR2 ANQGSEA. This CDR3 is CSVDGTASGNTIYF. For the CDR3, the DNA is TGCAGCGTTGATGGGACAGCCTCTGGAAACACCATATATTTT.